This TCR beta chain was captured in a study of cytomegalovirus exposure and HLA in healthy donors. Study-wide context: In terms of ancestry, the Caucasian-associated cluster contained 81% of the approximately 430 genotyped donors.

In germline, CDR1 is LNHDA, CDR2 SQIVND (reference sequence). V was shortened by 5 bases and J by 2 bases, with 12 bases between the two germline ends. The CDR3 extends over 14 amino acids. The PCR was carried out with 60 Vbeta primers and 13 Jbeta primers. Profiled with immunoSEQ multiplex PCR; TCRdb holds only in-frame clones, not every one. This table lists about 48,000 clones. The receptor comes from a male donor in good health and CMV-seropositive. Material for sequencing was PBMCs. This sequence joins TRBV19 and TRBJ1-2, with a weak D call TRBD1 (5 bases). CDR3 coding DNA: TGTGCCAGTAGTCACCGCGCAGGGAACTATGGCTACACCTTC. This sequence encodes CASSHRAGNYGYTF.